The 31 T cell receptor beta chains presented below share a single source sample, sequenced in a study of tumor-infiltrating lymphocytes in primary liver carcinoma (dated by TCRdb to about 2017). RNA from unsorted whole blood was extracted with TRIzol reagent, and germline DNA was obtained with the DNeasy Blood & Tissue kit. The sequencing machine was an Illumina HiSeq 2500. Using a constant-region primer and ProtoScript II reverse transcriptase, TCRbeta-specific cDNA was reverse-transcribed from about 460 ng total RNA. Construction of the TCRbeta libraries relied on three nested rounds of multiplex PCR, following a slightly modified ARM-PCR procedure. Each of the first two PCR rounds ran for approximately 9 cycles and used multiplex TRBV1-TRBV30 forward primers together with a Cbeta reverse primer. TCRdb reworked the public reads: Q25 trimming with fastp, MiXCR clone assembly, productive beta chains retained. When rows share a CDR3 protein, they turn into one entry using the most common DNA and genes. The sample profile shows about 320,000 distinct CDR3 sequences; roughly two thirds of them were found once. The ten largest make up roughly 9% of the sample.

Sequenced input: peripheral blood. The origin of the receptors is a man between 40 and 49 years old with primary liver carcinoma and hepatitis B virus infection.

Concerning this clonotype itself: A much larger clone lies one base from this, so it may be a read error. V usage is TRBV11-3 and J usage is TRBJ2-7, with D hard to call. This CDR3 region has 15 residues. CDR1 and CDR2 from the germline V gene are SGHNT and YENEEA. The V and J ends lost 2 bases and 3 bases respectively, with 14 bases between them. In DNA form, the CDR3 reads TGTGCCAGCAGCTTAAGTTTGAAGAGCTGCTACGAGCAGTACTTC. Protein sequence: CASSLSLKSCYEQYF.

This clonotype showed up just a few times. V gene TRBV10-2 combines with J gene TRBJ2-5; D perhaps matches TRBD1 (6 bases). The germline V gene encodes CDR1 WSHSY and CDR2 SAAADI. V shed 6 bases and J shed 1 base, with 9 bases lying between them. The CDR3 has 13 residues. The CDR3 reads CASRGQAQETQYF. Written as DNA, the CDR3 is TGCGCCAGCAGGGGACAAGCCCAAGAGACCCAGTACTTC.

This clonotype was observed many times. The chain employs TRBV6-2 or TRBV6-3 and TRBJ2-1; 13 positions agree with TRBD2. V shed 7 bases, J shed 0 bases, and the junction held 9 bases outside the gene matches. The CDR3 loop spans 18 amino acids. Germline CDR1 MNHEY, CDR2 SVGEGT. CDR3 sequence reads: CASTSGTSGVNSYNEQFF. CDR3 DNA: TGTGCCAGCACATCAGGGACTAGCGGGGTAAACTCCTACAATGAGCAGTTCTTC.

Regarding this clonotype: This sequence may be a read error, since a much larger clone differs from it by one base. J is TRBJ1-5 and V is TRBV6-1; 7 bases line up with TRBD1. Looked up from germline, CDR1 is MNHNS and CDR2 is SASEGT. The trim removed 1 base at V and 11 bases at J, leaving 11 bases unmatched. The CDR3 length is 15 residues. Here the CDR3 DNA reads TGTGCCAGCAGTGAAGGGTCAGGGGGAAAACAGTCCCAGCATTTT. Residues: CASSEGSGGKQSQHF.

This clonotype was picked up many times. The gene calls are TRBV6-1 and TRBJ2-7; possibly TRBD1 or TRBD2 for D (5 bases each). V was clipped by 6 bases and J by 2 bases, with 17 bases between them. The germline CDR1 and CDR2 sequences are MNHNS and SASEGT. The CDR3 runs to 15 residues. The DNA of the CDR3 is TGTGCCAGCAGGAGACAGCGACTAATTCCCTACGAGCAGTACTTC. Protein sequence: CASRRQRLIPYEQYF.

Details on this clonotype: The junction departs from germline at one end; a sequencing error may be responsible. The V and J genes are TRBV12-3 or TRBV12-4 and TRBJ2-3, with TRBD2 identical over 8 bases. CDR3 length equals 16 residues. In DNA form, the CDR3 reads TGTGCCAGCAGTTTAGATTCCAGCGGGAGCACAGATACGCACTGTTTT. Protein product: CASSLDSSGSTDTHCF.

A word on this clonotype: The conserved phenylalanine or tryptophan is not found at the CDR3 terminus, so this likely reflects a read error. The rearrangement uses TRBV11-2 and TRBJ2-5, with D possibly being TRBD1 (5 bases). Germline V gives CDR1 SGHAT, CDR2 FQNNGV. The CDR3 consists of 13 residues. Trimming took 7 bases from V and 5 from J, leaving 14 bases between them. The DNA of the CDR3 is TGTGCCAGCAACTCAATACAGGCCGAGACCCAGTACTCC. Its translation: CASNSIQAETQYS.

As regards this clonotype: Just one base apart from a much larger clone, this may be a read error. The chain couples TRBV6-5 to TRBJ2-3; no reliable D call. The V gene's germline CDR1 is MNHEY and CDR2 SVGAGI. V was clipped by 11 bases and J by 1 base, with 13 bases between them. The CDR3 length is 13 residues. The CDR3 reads CASAEEGTDTQYF. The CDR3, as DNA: TGTGCCTCTGCGGAAGAGGGCACAGATACGCAGTATTTT.

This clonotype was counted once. The CDR3 DNA reads TGTGCCAGCAGTTACTCGAGCGGACAACATAACACTGAAGCTTTCTTT. Its protein is CASSYSSGQHNTEAFF. The chain couples TRBV6-5 to TRBJ1-1; possible D gene TRBD1, 5 bases. CDR1 is MNHEY, CDR2 SVGAGI, per germline. V was clipped by 0 bases and J by 2 bases, with 13 bases between them. This CDR3 region has 16 residues.

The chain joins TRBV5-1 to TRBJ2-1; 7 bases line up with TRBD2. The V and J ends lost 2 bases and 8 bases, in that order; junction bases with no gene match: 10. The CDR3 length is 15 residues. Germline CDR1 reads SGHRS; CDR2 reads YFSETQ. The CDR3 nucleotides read TGCGCCAGCAGCTTATCGGGAGGAGGCGCAGATGAGCAGTTCTTC. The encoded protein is CASSLSGGGADEQFF.

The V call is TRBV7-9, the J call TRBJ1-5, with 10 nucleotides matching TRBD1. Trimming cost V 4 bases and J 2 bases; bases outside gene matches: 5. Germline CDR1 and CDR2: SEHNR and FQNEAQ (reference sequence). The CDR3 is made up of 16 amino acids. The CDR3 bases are TGTGCCAGCAGCTCGACAGGGGGCGGTGGCAATCAGCCCCAGCATTTT. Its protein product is CASSSTGGGGNQPQHF.

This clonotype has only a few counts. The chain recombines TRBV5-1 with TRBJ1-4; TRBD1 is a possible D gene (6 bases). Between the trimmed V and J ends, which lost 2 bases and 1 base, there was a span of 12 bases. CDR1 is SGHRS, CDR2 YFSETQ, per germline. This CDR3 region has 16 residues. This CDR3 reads CASSFGQYGTNEKLFF. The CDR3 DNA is TGCGCCAGCAGCTTCGGACAGTACGGAACTAATGAAAAACTGTTTTTT.

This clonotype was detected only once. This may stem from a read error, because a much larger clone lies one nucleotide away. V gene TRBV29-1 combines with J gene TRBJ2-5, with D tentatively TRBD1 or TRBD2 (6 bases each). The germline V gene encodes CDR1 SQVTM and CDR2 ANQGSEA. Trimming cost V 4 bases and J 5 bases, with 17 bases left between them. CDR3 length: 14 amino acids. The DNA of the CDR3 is TGCAGCGTTGTGACGAACGGGGGCTTGGAGACCCAGTACTTC. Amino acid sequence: CSVVTNGGLETQYF.

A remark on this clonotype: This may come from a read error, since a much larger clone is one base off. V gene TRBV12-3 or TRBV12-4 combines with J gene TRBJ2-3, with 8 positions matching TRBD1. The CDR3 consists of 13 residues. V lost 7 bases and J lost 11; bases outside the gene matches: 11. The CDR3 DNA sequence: TGTGCCAGCACAGGACAGGGTGGGAATAAGCAGTATTTT. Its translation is CASTGQGGNKQYF.

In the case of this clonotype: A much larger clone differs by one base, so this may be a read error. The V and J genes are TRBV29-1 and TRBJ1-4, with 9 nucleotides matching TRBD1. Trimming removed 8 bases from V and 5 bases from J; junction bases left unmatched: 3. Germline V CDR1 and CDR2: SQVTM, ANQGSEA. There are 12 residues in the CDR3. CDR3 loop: CSLGTGNEKLFF. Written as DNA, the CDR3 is TGCAGCCTCGGGACAGGGAATGAAAAACTGTTTTTT.

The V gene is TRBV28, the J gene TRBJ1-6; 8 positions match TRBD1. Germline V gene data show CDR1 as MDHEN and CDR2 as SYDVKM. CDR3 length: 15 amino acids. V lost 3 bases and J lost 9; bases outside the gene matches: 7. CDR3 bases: TGTGCCAGCAGTTTTCTGTCACAGGGGGGTTCACCCCTCCACTTT. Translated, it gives CASSFLSQGGSPLHF.

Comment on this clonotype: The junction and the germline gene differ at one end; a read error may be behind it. CDR3 nucleotides: TGTGCCAACAGCTTGGGCGGGAGTCCCACTGATACGCAGTATTTT. Its protein is CANSLGGSPTDTQYF. This chain connects TRBV5-4 to TRBJ2-3; 7 bases align to TRBD2. Germline V gene lookup returns CDR1 SGHNT and CDR2 YYREEE (reference sequence). The CDR3 runs 15 residues.

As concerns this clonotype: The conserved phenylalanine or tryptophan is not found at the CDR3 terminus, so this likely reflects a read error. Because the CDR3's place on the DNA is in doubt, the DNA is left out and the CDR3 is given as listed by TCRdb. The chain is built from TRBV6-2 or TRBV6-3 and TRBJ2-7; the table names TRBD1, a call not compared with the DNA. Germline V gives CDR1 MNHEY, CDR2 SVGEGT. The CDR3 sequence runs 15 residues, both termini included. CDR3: CASRLPGLGAYEQHI.

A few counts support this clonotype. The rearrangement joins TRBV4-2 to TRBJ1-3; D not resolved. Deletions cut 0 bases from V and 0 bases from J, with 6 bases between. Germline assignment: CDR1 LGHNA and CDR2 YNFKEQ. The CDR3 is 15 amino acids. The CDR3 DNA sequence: TGTGCCAGCAGCCAAGAGGGCAGCTCTGGAAACACCATATATTTT. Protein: CASSQEGSSGNTIYF.

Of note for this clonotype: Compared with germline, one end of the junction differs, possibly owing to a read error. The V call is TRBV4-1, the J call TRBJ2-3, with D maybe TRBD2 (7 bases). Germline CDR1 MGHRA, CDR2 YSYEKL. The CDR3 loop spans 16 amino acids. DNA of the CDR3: TGCGCCATCAGCCGCCAATTCAGGGGAGGGCCAGATACGCAGTATTTT. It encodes CAISRQFRGGPDTQYF.

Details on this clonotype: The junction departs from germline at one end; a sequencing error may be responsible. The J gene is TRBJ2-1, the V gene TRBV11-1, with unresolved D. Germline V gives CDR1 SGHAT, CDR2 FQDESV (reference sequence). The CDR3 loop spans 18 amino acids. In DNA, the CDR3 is TGTGCCAGCAGCTGGGTACTCACCGTTTCGAGCTCCTACAATGAGGAGTTCTTC. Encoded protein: CASSWVLTVSSSYNEEFF.

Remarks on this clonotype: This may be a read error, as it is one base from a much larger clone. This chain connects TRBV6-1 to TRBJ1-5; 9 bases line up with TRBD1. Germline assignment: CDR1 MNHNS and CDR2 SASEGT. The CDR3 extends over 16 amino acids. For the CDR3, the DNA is TGTTCCAGCAGCAAAAGGGGGACAGGGCCCAATCAGCCCCAGCATTTT. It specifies CSSSKRGTGPNQPQHF.

CDR3 sequence: CASSQNVSLAKNEQYF. The CDR3 region has the DNA TGCGCCAGCAGCCAGAATGTAAGTCTTGCGAAAAACGAGCAGTACTTC. This sequence joins TRBV4-3 and TRBJ2-7; D gene unclear. CDR3 size: 16 residues. CDR1 is LGHNA and CDR2 is YSLEER in the germline V gene. Trimming stripped 3 bases from V and 5 bases from J, with 20 bases between.

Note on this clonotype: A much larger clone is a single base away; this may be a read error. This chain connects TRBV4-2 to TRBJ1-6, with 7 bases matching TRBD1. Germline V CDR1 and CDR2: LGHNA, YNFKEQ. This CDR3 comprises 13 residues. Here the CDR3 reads CASRQGGDSPLHF. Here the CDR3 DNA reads TGTGCCAGCCGCCAAGGGGGCGATTCACCCCTCCACTTT.

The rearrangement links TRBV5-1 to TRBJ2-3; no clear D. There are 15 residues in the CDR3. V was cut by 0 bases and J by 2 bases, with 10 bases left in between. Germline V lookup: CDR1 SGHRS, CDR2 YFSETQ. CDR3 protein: CASSLEASPTDTQYF. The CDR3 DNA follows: TGCGCCAGCAGCTTGGAGGCCAGTCCCACAGATACGCAGTATTTT.

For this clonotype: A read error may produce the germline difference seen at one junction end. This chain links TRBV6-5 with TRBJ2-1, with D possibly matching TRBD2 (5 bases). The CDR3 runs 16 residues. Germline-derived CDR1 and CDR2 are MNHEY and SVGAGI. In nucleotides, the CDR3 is TGTACCAGCAGTTACTCGTACAGTAATGCGGGTTATGAGCAGTTCTTC. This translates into CTSSYSYSNAGYEQFF.

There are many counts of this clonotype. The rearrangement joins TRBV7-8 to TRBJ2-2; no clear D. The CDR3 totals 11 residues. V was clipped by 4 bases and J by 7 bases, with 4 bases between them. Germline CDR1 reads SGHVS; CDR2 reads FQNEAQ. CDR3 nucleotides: TGTGCCAGCAGCTGGGACGGGGAGCTGTTTTTT. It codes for CASSWDGELFF.

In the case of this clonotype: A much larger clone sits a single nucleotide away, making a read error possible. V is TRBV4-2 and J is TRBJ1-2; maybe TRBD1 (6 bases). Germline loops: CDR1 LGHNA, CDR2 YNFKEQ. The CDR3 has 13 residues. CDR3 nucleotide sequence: TGTGCCGGCAGCGGAACAGGGATCTATGGCTACACCTTC. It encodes CAGSGTGIYGYTF.

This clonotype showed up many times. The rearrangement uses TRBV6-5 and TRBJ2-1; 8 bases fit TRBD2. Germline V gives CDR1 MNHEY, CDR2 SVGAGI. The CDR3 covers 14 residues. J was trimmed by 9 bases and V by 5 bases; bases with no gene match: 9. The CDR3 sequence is CASSQVGGVVEQFF. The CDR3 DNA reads TGTGCCAGCAGTCAAGTCGGGGGGGTGGTTGAGCAGTTCTTC.

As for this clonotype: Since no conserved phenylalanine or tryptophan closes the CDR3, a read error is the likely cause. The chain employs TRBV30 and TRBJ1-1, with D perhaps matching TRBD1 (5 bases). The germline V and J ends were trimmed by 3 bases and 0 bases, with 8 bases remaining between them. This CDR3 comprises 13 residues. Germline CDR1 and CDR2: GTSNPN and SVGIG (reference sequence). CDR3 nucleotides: TGTGCCTGGAGGAGGGGACTGAACACTGAAGCTTTCTTA. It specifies CAWRRGLNTEAFL.

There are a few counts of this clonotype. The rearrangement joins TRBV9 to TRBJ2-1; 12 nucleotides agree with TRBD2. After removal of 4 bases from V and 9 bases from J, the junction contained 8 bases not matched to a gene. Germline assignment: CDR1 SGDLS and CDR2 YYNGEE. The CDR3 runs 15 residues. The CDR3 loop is CASSTRTSGTGEQFF. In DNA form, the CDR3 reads TGTGCCAGCAGCACGCGGACTAGCGGGACGGGTGAGCAGTTCTTC.